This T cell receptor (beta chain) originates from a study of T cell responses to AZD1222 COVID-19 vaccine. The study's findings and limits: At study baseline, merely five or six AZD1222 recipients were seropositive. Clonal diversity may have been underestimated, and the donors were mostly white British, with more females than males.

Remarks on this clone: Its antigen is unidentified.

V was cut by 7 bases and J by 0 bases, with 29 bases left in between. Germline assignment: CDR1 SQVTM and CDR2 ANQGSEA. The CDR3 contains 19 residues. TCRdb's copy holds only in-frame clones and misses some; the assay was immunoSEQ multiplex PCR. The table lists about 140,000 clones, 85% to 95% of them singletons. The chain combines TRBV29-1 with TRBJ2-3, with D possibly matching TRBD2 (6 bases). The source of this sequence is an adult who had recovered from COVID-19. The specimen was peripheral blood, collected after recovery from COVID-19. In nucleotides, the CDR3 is TGCAGCGGGCTCTCCGGCCTAGCGTCCACCCCTGCTAGCACAGATACGCAGTATTTT. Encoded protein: CSGLSGLASTPASTDTQYF.